These T cell receptor beta chains were read from a single sample in a study of metastatic and nonmetastatic thyroid tumors. Via MiXCR, TCRdb re-called the PCR reads. The data show more than 10,000 clones, with about 34% seen just once and approximately 12% held by the top ten. The source material was tumor tissue. These receptor sequences come from a male donor with papillary thyroid cancer or a benign thyroid nodule (not recorded which). Some clones in this sample may be carry-over from other donors' samples. Each CDR3 is given with its conserved first and last residue. D genes are given only for firm matches. Rows may omit the clone size; those that give it use once, few, many or a size class.

>TRBJ2-7|-|TRBV5-6|medium-sized
CASSLAGHTGEQYF
TGTGCCAGCAGCTTAGCGGGACATACCGGCGAGCAGTACTTC
>TRBJ2-6|-|TRBV11-1|-
CARERVGPSSGANVLTF
TGTGCCAGAGAACGAGTGGGTCCGAGCTCTGGGGCCAACGTCCTGACTTTC
>TRBJ2-2|TRBD2|TRBV3-1|once
CASSSTSGSTGELFF
TGTGCCAGCAGCAGCACTAGCGGGAGTACCGGGGAGCTGTTTTTT
>TRBJ1-3|-|TRBV30|-
CAWSAGTGGNTIYF
TGTGCCTGGAGTGCCGGGACTGGAGGAAACACCATATATTTT
>TRBJ2-1|-|TRBV12-3/TRBV12-4|-
CASTLQTVNEQFF
TGTGCCAGCACTTTGCAGACTGTAAATGAGCAGTTCTTC
>TRBJ1-6|-|TRBV6-1|-
CASSSQMQYNSPLHF
TGTGCCAGCAGTTCCCAGATGCAATATAATTCACCCCTCCACTTT
>TRBJ2-7|TRBD2|TRBV6-1|-
CASSPLAGEFYEQYF
TGTGCCAGCAGTCCCCTAGCGGGAGAGTTCTACGAGCAGTACTTC
>TRBJ1-4|-|TRBV30|few
CAWSVGAGVKLFF
TGTGCCTGGAGTGTAGGCGCGGGCGTAAAACTGTTTTTT
>TRBJ1-2|TRBD1|TRBV20-1|medium-sized
CSAPDRTNYGYTF
TGCAGTGCACCGGACAGGACTAACTATGGCTACACCTTC
>TRBJ2-3|TRBD2|TRBV20-1|-
CSASLAGGPHTQYF
TGCAGTGCTTCTTTAGCGGGAGGGCCTCATACGCAGTATTTT
>TRBJ1-2|-|TRBV19|few
CASSEGGSSVYGYTF
TGTGCCAGTAGCGAGGGGGGTTCTTCTGTCTATGGCTACACCTTC
>TRBJ2-7|-|TRBV7-2|-
CASSLAAGPSYEQYF
TGTGCCAGCAGCTTAGCGGCGGGACCGTCCTACGAGCAGTACTTC
>TRBJ2-7|TRBD1|TRBV15|-
CATSRAGQGQYEQYF
TGTGCCACCAGCAGAGCCGGACAGGGTCAATACGAGCAGTACTTC
>TRBJ2-5|TRBD1|TRBV24-1|few
CATSRGTGGEGNQYF
TGTGCCACCAGTAGGGGGACAGGCGGAGAAGGGAACCAGTACTTC
>TRBJ1-1|-|TRBV11-1|-
CASSSEEAGSWAEAFF
TGTGCCAGCAGCTCGGAGGAGGCAGGTTCGTGGGCTGAAGCTTTCTTT
>TRBJ2-7|-|TRBV10-3|medium-sized
CAISESTNYEQYF
TGTGCCATCAGTGAGTCCACGAACTACGAGCAGTACTTC
>TRBJ2-3|TRBD2|TRBV9|-
CANSGLGITDTQYF
TGTGCCAACAGCGGACTAGGGATCACAGATACGCAGTATTTT
>TRBJ1-6|-|TRBV19|-
CASSLKGRDGRGRKPLHF
TGTGCCAGTAGTCTGAAAGGCAGGGACGGAAGGGGAAGGAAGCCCCTCCACTTT